This T cell receptor (beta chain) was identified in a study of shared clonotypes between healthy human individuals (dated by TCRdb to about 2020). Concerning the study at large: A few men and a couple of women, aged 18 to 49 years, made up the cohort. Per donor, three plates each were used for CD4 naive and CD4 memory, two for CD8 naive, and one for CD8 memory. Blood TCR repertoires of a handful of healthy adults were deeply sequenced to estimate repertoire size and the extent of clonotype sharing between individuals. Libraries were prepared and TCR repertoires were sequenced by different laboratories using diverse techniques, in order to increase sequencing depth and limit assay-specific biases. Between about 0.8 and 8.9 billion PBMCs per donor were obtained by leukapheresis.

Healthy HIV-negative adults with no recently reported acute infections or vaccinations were included as donors. Only Caucasian adults living in Nashville, Tennessee, USA were represented among the donors. Magnetic negative selection was used to enrich CD4+ T cells, after which naive cells were positively selected on CD45RA and the negative fraction became the memory subset. Blood was obtained by leukapheresis, after which PBMCs were separated by Ficoll-Histopaque density gradient centrifugation and cryopreserved in liquid nitrogen vapor phase. Analytical flow cytometry was used to check the purity and quantity of each magnetically sorted T cell population. Genomic DNA was isolated from each sorted fraction and quantified by UV absorbance on a Nanodrop 2000c. Using the deep immunoSEQ assay, TCR CDR3 regions were amplified from genomic DNA by multiplex PCR. Extracted genomic DNA from each cell subset was distributed evenly across all wells of several immunoSEQ 96-well plates, and each plate was treated as a replicate. For sorted subsets, 200 to 250 ng of genomic DNA, equivalent to roughly 33,000 T cell genomes, went into each replicate PCR. Purified libraries were quantified with a Qubit 3.0 fluorometer, sized on a Bioanalyzer 2100, and re-quantified with the KAPA Library Quantification kit. A separate single-read 150-cycle Illumina NextSeq 550 flow cell was used to sequence each immunoSEQ 96-well plate. The original methods were these. Because the immunoSEQ output included only junctional sequences and no quality scores, the filtering could not be the same as the filtering used for full-length reads. To assign V/J genes and CDR3, sequences were annotated against IMGT germline references using PyIR, a Python wrapper for IgBLAST v1.9. Reads with weak V/J assignments (E-value above 1e-6), missing CDR3, stop codons, out-of-frame junctions, or ambiguous translated residues were removed. V3J clonotypes were defined as sequences sharing the same inferred V gene, J gene, and CDR3 amino acid sequence. The percentage overlap between two repertoires was calculated by dividing the number of shared unique clonotypes by the size of the smaller repertoire. Repertoire richness was assessed with RTK rarefaction, the Chao1 estimator, and Recon v2.1 estimates of unobserved clonotypes. Generation probabilities for all TCRbeta clonotypes obtained by the gDNA method from several donors were computed using OLGA. This immuneACCESS table, as held by TCRdb, lists in-frame sequences with V and J called but not all clones. Of the missing ones, under half trace to an unresolved V gene in checked studies; the others have no known cause. V and J calls and clone size are those listed in that table; D and trimming were worked out from the DNA. Here the sample has under 1,900,000 clones; approximately 98.5% occur a single time. The top ten clones comprise roughly 0.35% of the sample.

General conclusions and limits of the study: The small number of donors limited the genetic and exposure-history diversity represented. Sampling was restricted to blood, and TCR repertoires in tissues likely differ from the TCR repertoires found in blood. Pairwise subsampling indicated that sequencing depth was expected to affect the degree of clonotype sharing among donors. Larger estimated clonotype richness was generally found for naive subsets than for memory subsets. Sharing across four donors was observed for around 5% of naive CD4, under 4% of naive CD8, 2% to 2.5% of memory CD4, and about 0.39% of memory CD8 clonotypes. Compared with non-shared clonotypes, the clonotypes found in all four sorted-subset donors had higher generation probabilities. Even with the large sequencing depth, rarefaction of the sorted-subset datasets indicated that sequencing was incomplete.

This clone was found a few times. Its antigen is still unknown. Base qualities are not at hand, and no much larger clone is one base apart. Other DNA sequences in this sample translate to the same CDR3. This clonotype was sampled from a man aged 25 to 40 in good health. Sequencing was carried out using naive CD4+ T cells sorted from blood. Explained via the paper, the cell subset or site label denotes: CD45RA+ positively selected.

The CDR3 region reads CASGGTGNQPQHF. The nucleotide sequence reads TGTGCCAGCGGGGGGACAGGCAATCAGCCCCAGCATTTT. The chain is encoded by TRBV2 joined to TRBJ1-5; 7 bases in the junction line up with TRBD1. The CDR3 covers 13 residues, taking in both the cysteine and the phenylalanine. The read is trimmed to its CDR3 DNA, 39 bases read in frame from base 1. The V end gives up 8 bases and the J end 2 bases, leaving 3 bases in the junction not matched to a gene. The CDR1 and CDR2 encoded by the germline V gene are SNHLY and FYNNEI.